This TCR beta chain was recorded in a study of PD-L1 blockade in urothelial cancer. At the level of the study: Intravenous atezolizumab, 1,200 mg every 3 weeks, was begun by patients around 2014. When blood samples were assessed, the median T cell count was some 150,000.

TCRdb's copy holds only in-frame clones and misses some; the assay was immunoSEQ multiplex PCR. The data hold around 21,000 clones, with about 83% observed a single time. Time point reported: peripheral blood 6 weeks after treatment start. Pretreatment and on-treatment samples were taken, numbering 1 to 8 per patient. CDR1 is SGHDN, CDR2 FVKESK, per germline. This CDR3 spans 14 amino acids. With 4 bases clipped from V and 4 bases from J, the junction kept 4 bases outside the gene matches. This material consisted of PBMCs, taken around atezolizumab (anti-PD-L1) treatment. The chain joins TRBV14 to TRBJ1-2, with TRBD1 matching over 9 bases. The clonotype originates from a man aged 50-60 years with urothelial cancer. CDR3 DNA sequence: TGTGCCAGCAGCCCCGGACAGGGGTTCTATGGCTACACCTTC. This sequence encodes CASSPGQGFYGYTF.